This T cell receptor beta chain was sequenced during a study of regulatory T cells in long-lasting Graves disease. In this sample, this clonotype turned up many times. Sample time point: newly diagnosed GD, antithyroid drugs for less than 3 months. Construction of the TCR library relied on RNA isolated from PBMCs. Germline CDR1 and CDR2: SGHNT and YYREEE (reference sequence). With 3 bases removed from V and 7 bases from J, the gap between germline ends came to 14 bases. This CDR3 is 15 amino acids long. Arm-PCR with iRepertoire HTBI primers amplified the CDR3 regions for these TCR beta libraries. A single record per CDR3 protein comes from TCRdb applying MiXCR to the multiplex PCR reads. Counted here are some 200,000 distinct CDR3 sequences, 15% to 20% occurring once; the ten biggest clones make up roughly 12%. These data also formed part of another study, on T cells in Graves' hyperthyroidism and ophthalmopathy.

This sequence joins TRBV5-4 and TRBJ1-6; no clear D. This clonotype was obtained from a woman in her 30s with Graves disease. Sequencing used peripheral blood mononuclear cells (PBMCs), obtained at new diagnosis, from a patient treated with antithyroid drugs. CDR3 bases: TGTGCCAGCAGCTCGGGCCGTGAGGGCAATTCACCCCTCCACTTT. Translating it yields CASSSGREGNSPLHF.